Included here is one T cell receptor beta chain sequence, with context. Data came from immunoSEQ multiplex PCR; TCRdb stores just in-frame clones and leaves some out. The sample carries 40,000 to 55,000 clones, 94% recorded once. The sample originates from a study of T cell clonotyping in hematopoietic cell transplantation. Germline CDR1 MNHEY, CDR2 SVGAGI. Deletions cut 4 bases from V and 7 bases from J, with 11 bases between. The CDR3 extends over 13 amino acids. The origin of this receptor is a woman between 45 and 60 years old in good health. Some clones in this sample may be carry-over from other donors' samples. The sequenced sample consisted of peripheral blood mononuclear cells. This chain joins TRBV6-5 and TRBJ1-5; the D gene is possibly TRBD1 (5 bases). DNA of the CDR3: TGTGCCAGCAGTTCCGGGGGTGAACAGCCCCAGCATTTT. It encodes CASSSGGEQPQHF.